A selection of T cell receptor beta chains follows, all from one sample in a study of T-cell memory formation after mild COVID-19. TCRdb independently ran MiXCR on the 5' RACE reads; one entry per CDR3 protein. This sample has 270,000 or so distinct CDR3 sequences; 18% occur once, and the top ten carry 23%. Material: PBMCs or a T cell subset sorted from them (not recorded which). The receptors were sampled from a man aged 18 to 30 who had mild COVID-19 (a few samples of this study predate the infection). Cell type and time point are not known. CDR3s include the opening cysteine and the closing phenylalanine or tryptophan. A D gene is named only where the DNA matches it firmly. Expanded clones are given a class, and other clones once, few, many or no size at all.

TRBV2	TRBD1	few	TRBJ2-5	CAIQGAVKTQYF	TGTGCCATCCAGGGGGCGGTGAAGACCCAGTACTTC
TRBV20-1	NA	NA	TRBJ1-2	CSAHSYDYGGSYGYTF	TGCAGTGCTCACTCCTATGACTACGGGGGAAGCTATGGCTACACCTTC
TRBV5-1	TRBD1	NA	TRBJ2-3	CASSSGTGTDTQYF	TGCGCCAGCAGCTCTGGGACAGGGACAGATACGCAGTATTTT
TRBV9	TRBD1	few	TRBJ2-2	CASSTAGGELFF	TGTGCCAGCAGCACGGCAGGGGGCGAGCTGTTTTTT
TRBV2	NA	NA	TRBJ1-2	CASSRTPNYGYTF	TGTGCCAGCAGTCGGACACCTAACTATGGCTACACCTTC
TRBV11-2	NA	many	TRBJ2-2	CASSLDTANTGELFF	TGTGCCAGCAGCTTAGATACAGCGAACACCGGGGAGCTGTTTTTT
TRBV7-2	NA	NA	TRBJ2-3	CASSSIVTDTQYF	TGTGCCAGCAGCTCGATCGTCACAGATACGCAGTATTTT
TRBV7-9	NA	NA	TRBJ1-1	CASSAWAGTPNTEAFF	TGTGCCAGCAGCGCCTGGGCCGGGACACCAAACACTGAAGCTTTCTTT
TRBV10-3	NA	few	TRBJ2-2	CAISELFFRGTGDTGELFF	TGTGCCATCAGTGAGTTGTTCTTTCGGGGGACTGGCGACACCGGGGAGCTGTTTTTT
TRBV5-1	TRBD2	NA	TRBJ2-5	CASSQATSGKETQYF	TGCGCCAGCAGCCAGGCTACTAGCGGAAAAGAGACCCAGTACTTC
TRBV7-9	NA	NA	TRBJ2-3	CASSYGVADTQYF	TGTGCCAGCAGCTACGGGGTCGCAGATACGCAGTATTTT
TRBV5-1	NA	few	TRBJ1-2	CASSLARRGDGYTF	TGCGCCAGCAGCTTGGCCCGAAGGGGGGATGGCTACACCTTC
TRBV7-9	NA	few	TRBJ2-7	CASSSRRDPYEQYF	TGTGCCAGCAGCTCTAGGAGGGACCCCTACGAGCAGTACTTC
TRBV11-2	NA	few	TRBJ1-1	CASSSWGGVRRTEAFF	TGTGCCAGCAGCTCCTGGGGGGGAGTCAGGAGGACTGAAGCTTTCTTT
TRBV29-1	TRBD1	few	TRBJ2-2	CSVDLIGQGNTGELFF	TGCAGCGTTGATCTTATTGGACAGGGTAACACCGGGGAGCTGTTTTTT
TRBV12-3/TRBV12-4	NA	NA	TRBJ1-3	CASSLAGGAGNTIYF	TGTGCCAGCAGTTTAGCGGGGGGTGCTGGAAACACCATATATTTT
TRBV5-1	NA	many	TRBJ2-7	CASSLESAAYEQYF	TGCGCCAGCAGCTTGGAATCGGCAGCCTACGAGCAGTACTTC
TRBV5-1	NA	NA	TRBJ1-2	CASSPAGLTDYGYTF	TGCGCCAGCAGCCCCGCAGGGTTAACAGACTATGGCTACACCTTC
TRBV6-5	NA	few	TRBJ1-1	CASSYSWERNTEAFF	TGTGCCAGCAGTTACTCGTGGGAAAGGAACACTGAAGCTTTCTTT
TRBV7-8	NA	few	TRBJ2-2	CASSLANEWLFF	TGTGCCAGCAGCTTAGCCAACGAGTGGCTGTTTTTT
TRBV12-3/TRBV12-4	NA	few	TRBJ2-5	CASSFGGGRSWAQYF	TGTGCCAGCAGTTTTGGGGGGGGGCGGTCTTGGGCCCAGTACTTC
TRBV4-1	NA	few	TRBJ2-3	CASSLYSQSDTQYF	TGCGCCAGCAGCCTGTACAGCCAATCAGATACGCAGTATTTT
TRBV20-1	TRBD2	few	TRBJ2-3	CSAREGTSVADTQYF	TGCAGTGCTAGAGAGGGGACTAGCGTTGCAGATACGCAGTATTTT
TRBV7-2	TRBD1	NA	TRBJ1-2	CASSPDRGDRYTF	TGTGCCAGCAGCCCGGACAGGGGTGACCGCTACACCTTC
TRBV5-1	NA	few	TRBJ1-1	CASSTMDADTEAFF	TGCGCCAGCAGCACGATGGATGCGGACACTGAAGCTTTCTTT
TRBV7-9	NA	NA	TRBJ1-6	CASSLLSYNSPLHF	TGTGCCAGCAGCCTTCTCTCCTATAATTCACCCCTCCACTTT
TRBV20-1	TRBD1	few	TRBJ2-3	CSAGRQGGSTDTQYF	TGCAGTGCTGGCAGACAGGGGGGGAGCACAGATACGCAGTATTTT
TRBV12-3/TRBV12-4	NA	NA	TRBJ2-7	CASSLRGFYEQYF	TGTGCCAGCAGTTTACGGGGTTTCTACGAGCAGTACTTC
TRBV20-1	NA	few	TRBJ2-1	CSLGGGPLREQFF	TGCAGCCTCGGAGGGGGGCCCCTCCGGGAGCAGTTCTTC
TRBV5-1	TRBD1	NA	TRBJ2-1	CASRNGTAFYNEQFF	TGCGCCAGCAGAAACGGGACAGCGTTTTACAATGAGCAGTTCTTC
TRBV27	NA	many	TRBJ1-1	CASSFKETTEAFF	TGTGCCAGCAGTTTTAAAGAGACCACTGAAGCTTTCTTT
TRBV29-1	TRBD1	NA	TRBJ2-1	CSASGTGGLTLYNEQFF	TGCAGCGCCTCCGGGACAGGGGGATTAACCCTCTACAATGAGCAGTTCTTC
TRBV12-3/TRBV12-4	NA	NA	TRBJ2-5	CASSYINAGQETQYF	TGTGCCAGCAGTTACATAAACGCAGGCCAAGAGACCCAGTACTTC
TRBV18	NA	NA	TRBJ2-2	CASSPMGTYTGELFF	TGTGCCAGCTCACCTATGGGGACTTACACCGGGGAGCTGTTTTTT